This T cell receptor beta chain was profiled in a study of T cell responses to AZD1222 COVID-19 vaccine. Study in general: Second-dose timings of about 4 or about 12 weeks were pooled. Study-level points and caveats: The donor group comprised mostly white British people and more females; the analysis possibly underestimated clonal diversity.

Deletions cut 1 base from V and 5 bases from J, with 11 bases between. CDR1 is SGHTA and CDR2 is FQGNSA in the germline V gene. The CDR3 has 14 amino acids. With respect to this clone: Its specificity is not known.

Assay: immunoSEQ multiplex PCR; the TCRdb copy retains only in-frame clones and omits some. The sample shows 150,000 or so clones, roughly 91% of them seen only once. The genes are TRBV7-2 and TRBJ1-1; D remains unclear. The sequenced sample was peripheral blood, obtained on day 0 of AZD1222 vaccination. The TCR sequence derives from an adult in good health. The CDR3 reads CASSLVLGWTEAFF. CDR3 DNA: TGTGCCAGCAGCTTAGTTTTGGGCTGGACTGAAGCTTTCTTT.